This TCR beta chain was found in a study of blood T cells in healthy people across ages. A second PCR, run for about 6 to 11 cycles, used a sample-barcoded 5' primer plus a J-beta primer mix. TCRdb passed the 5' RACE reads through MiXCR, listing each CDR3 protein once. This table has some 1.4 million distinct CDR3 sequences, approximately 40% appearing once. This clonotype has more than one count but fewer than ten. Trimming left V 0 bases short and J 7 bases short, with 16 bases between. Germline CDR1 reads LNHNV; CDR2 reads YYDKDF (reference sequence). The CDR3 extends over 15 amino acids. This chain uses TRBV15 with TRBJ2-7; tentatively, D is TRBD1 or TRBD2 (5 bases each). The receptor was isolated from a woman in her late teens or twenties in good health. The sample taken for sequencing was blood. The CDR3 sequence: CATSRDLGNWGEQYF. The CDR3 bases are TGTGCCACCAGCAGAGATCTGGGCAATTGGGGGGAGCAGTACTTC.